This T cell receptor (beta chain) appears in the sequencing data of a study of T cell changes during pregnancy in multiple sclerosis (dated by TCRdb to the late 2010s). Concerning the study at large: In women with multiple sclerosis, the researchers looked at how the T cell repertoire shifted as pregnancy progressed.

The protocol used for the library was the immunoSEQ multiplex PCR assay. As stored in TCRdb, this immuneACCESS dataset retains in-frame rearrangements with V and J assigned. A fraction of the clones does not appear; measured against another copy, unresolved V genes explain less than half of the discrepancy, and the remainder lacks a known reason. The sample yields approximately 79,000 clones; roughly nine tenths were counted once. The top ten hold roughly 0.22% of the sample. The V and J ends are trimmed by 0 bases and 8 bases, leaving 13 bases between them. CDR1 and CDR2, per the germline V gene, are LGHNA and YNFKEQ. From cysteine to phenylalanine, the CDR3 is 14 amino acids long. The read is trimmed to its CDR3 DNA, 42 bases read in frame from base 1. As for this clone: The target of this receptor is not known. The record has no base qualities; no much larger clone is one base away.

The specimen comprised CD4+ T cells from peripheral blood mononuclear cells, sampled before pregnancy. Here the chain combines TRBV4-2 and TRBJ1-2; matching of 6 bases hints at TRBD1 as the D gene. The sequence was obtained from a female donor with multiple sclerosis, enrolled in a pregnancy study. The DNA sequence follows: TGTGCCAGCAGCCAAGAAAAGGGGGTTGGAGGCTACACCTTC. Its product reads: CASSQEKGVGGYTF.